The T cell receptor (beta chain) described here comes from a study of T cell repertoires in cytomegalovirus infection. Regarding the study as a whole: Individuals carrying CMV plus the relevant HLA were identified by cumulative frequency of public TCR beta families.

TCRdb re-called the reads with MiXCR, one entry per CDR3 protein. This sample carries roughly 280,000 distinct CDR3 sequences, about 13% of them seen once, and the ten largest clones take about 10%. Germline CDR1 SGHVS, CDR2 FNYEAQ. The ends were cut back, 6 bases at V and 10 bases at J, with 16 bases in the middle. The length of the CDR3 is 13 residues. This clonotype was found many times. Its target is unknown. This clonotype was obtained from a human donor in good health (CMV status not recorded). Some clones in this sample may be carry-over from other donors' samples. Input material: PBMCs. The chain joins TRBV7-6 to TRBJ2-1; D gene uncertain. The CDR3 sequence is CASRATGLGEQFF. As DNA, the CDR3 is TGTGCCAGCAGGGCGACTGGCCTAGGGGAGCAGTTCTTC.